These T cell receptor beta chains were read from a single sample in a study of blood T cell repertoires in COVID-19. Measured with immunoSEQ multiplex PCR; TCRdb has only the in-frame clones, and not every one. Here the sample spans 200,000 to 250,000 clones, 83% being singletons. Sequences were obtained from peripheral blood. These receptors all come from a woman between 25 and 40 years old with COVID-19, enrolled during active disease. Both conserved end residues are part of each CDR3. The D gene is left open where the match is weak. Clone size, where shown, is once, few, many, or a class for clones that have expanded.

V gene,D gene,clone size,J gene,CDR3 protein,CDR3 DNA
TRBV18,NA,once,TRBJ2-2,CASSPGTGTSNTGELFF,TGTGCCAGCTCACCAGGCACCGGGACTTCGAACACCGGGGAGCTGTTTTTT
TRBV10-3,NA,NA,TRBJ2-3,CAISENRGLTSTDTQYF,TGTGCCATCAGTGAGAACAGGGGACTCACCAGCACAGATACGCAGTATTTT
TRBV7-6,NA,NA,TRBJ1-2,CASSFPGDYGYTF,TGTGCCAGCAGCTTTCCAGGGGACTATGGCTACACCTTC
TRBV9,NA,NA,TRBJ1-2,CASSTLDSNYGYTF,TGTGCCAGCAGCACCCTGGACAGTAACTATGGCTACACCTTC
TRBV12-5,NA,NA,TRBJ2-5,CASGLVGKRLPGFLPGETQYF,TGTGCTAGTGGTTTGGTAGGGAAGAGACTACCCGGATTTCTTCCGGGAGAGACCCAGTACTTC
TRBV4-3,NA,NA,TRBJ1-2,CASSQDRGNYGYTF,TGCGCCAGCAGCCAAGACAGGGGCAACTATGGCTACACCTTC
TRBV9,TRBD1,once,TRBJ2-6,CASLDREGWDGVLTF,TGTGCCAGCCTTGACAGGGAAGGTTGGGATGGCGTCCTGACTTTC
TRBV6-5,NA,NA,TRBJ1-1,CASRPRQAMNTEAFF,TGTGCCAGCAGACCCAGACAGGCAATGAACACTGAAGCTTTCTTT
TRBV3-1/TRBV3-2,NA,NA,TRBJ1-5,CASSQGRVGQPQHF,TGTGCCAGCAGCCAGGGCAGGGTCGGTCAGCCCCAGCATTTT
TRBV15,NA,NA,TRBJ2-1,CATSSALESSYNEQFF,TGTGCCACCAGCAGCGCTCTAGAGAGCTCCTACAATGAGCAGTTCTTC
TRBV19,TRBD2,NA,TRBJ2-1,CASSKRGLAGLGLDNEQFF,TGTGCCAGTAGTAAGAGGGGACTAGCGGGACTTGGATTGGACAATGAGCAGTTCTTC
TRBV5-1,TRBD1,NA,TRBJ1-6,CASSLTSTGDFYSPLHF,TGCGCCAGCAGCTTGACCTCAACAGGGGATTTCTATTCACCCCTCCACTTT
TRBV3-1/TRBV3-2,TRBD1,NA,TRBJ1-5,CASSQGAGGSNQPQHF,TGTGCCAGCAGCCAAGGGGCAGGGGGTAGCAATCAGCCCCAGCATTTT
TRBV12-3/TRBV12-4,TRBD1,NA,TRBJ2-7,CASTGTEAYEQYF,TGTGCCAGCACCGGGACAGAGGCCTACGAGCAGTACTTC
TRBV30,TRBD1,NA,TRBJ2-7,CAWSVRDRYEQYF,TGTGCCTGGAGTGTAAGGGACAGATACGAGCAGTACTTC
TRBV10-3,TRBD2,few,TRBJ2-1,CAIRETTSFDEQFF,TGTGCCATCAGGGAGACGACTAGCTTCGATGAGCAGTTCTTC
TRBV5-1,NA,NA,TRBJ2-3,CASSLADSPSTDTQYF,TGCGCCAGCAGCTTGGCAGACAGCCCTAGCACAGATACGCAGTATTTT
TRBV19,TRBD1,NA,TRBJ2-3,CASGQGTITDTQYF,TGTGCCAGCGGACAGGGGACAATCACAGATACGCAGTATTTT
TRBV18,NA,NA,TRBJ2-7,CASSPPSRQSNEQYF,TGTGCCAGCTCACCACCGTCGCGACAATCCAACGAGCAGTACTTC
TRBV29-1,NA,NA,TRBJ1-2,CSAVGRYGYTF,TGCAGCGCGGTCGGGAGGTATGGCTACACCTTC
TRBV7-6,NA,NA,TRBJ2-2,CASSLEAEKRAEELFF,TGTGCCAGCAGCTTAGAGGCGGAAAAGCGGGCGGAGGAGCTGTTTTTT
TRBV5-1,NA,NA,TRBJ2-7,CASSLEPGYEQYF,TGCGCCAGCAGCTTGGAGCCGGGATACGAGCAGTACTTC
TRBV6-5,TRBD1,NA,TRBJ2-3,CASREDRSLTDTQYF,TGTGCCAGCAGGGAGGACAGGTCCTTGACAGATACGCAGTATTTT
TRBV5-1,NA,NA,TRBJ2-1,CASSLDYRQGTTYNEQFF,TGCGCCAGCAGCTTGGATTATAGACAGGGGACTACCTACAATGAGCAGTTCTTC
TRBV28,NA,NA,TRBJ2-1,CASWGLGYNEQFF,TGTGCCAGCTGGGGACTGGGATACAATGAGCAGTTCTTC
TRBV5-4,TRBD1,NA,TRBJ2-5,CASADRERETQYF,TGTGCCAGCGCAGACAGGGAGAGGGAGACCCAGTACTTC
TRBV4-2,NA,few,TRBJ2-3,CASSQETSPRTDTQYF,TGTGCCAGCAGCCAAGAAACTAGCCCTCGCACAGATACGCAGTATTTT
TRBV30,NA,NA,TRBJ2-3,CAWASPLLGNGRSNTQYF,TGTGCCTGGGCCTCCCCTTTACTCGGGAACGGGAGAAGCAATACGCAGTATTTT
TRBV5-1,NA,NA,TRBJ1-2,CASSLELKLRGYGYTF,TGCGCCAGCAGCTTGGAACTTAAATTAAGGGGATATGGCTACACCTTC
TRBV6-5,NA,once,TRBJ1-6,CASRREFNSPLHF,TGTGCCAGCAGGAGGGAGTTTAATTCACCCCTCCACTTT
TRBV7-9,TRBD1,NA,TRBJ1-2,CASSLQGQIYGYTF,TGTGCCAGCAGCTTACAGGGACAGATCTATGGCTACACCTTC
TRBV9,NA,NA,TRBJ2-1,CASSVGELYNEQFF,TGTGCCAGCAGCGTAGGTGAGTTATACAATGAGCAGTTCTTC
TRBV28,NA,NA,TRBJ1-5,CASSLYGRGDNQPQHF,TGTGCCAGCAGTTTATACGGACGGGGGGACAATCAGCCCCAGCATTTT
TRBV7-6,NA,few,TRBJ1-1,CASSTRVGGLLNTEAFF,TGTGCCAGCAGCACTCGGGTGGGGGGTCTCTTGAACACTGAAGCTTTCTTT
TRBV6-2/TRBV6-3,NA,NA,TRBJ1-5,CASSYSFSGNQPQHF,TGTGCCAGCAGTTACTCGTTCTCAGGCAATCAGCCCCAGCATTTT
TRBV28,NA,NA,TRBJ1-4,CASRGRPGWGVSEKLFF,TGTGCCAGCAGGGGGAGGCCCGGGTGGGGAGTTAGTGAAAAACTGTTTTTT
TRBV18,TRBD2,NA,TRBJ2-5,CASSAGVDLETQYF,TGTGCCAGCTCAGCGGGGGTGGATCTGGAGACCCAGTACTTC
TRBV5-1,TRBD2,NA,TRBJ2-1,CASSSGQLAGGNEQFF,TGCGCCAGCAGCTCCGGCCAACTAGCGGGAGGCAATGAGCAGTTCTTC
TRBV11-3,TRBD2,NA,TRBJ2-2,CASSLDPKIAGVMNTGELFF,TGTGCCAGCAGCTTAGACCCTAAAATAGCGGGAGTAATGAACACCGGGGAGCTGTTTTTT
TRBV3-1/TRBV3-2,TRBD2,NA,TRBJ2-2,CASSPREGGELFF,TGTGCCAGCAGCCCCCGGGAGGGCGGGGAGCTGTTTTTT
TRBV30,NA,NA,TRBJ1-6,CAWREGRNSPLHF,TGTGCCTGGAGAGAGGGGAGGAATTCACCCCTCCACTTT
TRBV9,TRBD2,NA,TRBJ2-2,CASSVVGGGDTGELFF,TGTGCCAGCAGCGTAGTCGGCGGGGGGGACACCGGGGAGCTGTTTTTT
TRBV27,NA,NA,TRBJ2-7,CASSRGYEQYF,TGTGCCAGCAGTAGGGGCTACGAGCAGTACTTC
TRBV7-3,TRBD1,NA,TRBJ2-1,CASNGRDRPSGFGNEQFF,TGTGCCAGCAATGGGCGGGACAGGCCCTCCGGCTTCGGCAATGAGCAGTTCTTC
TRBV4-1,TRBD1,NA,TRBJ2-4,CASSQGEQGVKNIQYF,TGCGCCAGCAGCCAAGGTGAACAGGGGGTCAAAAACATTCAGTACTTC
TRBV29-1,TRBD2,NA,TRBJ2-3,CSVSLFGEGTDTQYF,TGCAGCGTCTCCCTCTTCGGGGAGGGGACAGATACGCAGTATTTT